This TCR beta chain came from a study of shared clonotypes between healthy human individuals. At a deep level, the assay was run. Profiled with immunoSEQ multiplex PCR; TCRdb holds only in-frame clones, not every one. The sample holds approximately 500,000 clones; less than 96% are singletons and the top ten take about 0.054%. Germline V lookup: CDR1 LNHDA, CDR2 SQIVND (reference sequence). V gave up 9 bases and J gave up 7 bases; unmatched junction bases: 13. The length of the CDR3 is 14 residues. Note on this clone: What it binds is unknown.

Regarding the study as a whole: Naive subsets usually exceeded memory subsets in estimated richness.

The origin of this receptor is a woman under 40 in good health. The material sequenced was naive CD4+ T cells sorted from blood. Noted subset: CD45RA+ positively selected. This chain uses TRBV19 with TRBJ2-7; 9 bases are a match to TRBD1. CDR3: CASQRQGGAGEQYF. DNA of the CDR3: TGTGCCAGCCAACGACAGGGGGGGGCTGGTGAGCAGTACTTC. The entire variable domain, with the rest obtained from reference TRBV19 and TRBJ2-7, is as follows: DGGITQSPKYLFRKEGQNVTLSCEQNLNHDAMYWYRQDPGQGLRLIYYSQIVNDFQKGDIAEGYSVSREKKESFPLTVTSAQKNPTAFYLCASQRQGGAGEQYFGPGTRLTVT.